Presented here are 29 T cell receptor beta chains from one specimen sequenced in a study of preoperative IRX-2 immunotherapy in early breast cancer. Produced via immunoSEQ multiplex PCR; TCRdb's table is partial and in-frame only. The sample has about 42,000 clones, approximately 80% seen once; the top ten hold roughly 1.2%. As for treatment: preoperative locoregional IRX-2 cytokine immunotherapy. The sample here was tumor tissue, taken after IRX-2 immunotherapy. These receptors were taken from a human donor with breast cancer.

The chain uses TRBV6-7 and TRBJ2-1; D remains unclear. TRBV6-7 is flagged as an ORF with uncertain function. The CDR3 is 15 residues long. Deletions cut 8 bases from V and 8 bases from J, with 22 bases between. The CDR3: CASGNSRLLVDEQFF. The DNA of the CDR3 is TGTGCCAGCGGTAATAGCCGATTATTGGTCGATGAGCAGTTCTTC.

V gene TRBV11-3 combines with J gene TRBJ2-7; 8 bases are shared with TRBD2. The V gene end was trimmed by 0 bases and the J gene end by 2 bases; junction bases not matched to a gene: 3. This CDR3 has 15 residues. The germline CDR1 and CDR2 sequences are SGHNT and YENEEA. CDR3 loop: CASSLEAGGPYEQYF. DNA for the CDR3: TGTGCCAGCAGCTTAGAGGCGGGGGGCCCCTACGAGCAGTACTTC.

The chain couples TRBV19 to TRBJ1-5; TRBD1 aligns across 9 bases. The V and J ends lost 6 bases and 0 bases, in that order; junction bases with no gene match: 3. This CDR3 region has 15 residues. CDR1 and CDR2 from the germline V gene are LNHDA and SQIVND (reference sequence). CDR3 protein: CASSGQGTSNQPQHF. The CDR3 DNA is TGTGCCAGTAGCGGACAGGGGACTAGCAATCAGCCCCAGCATTTT.

The CDR3, as DNA: TGCGCCAGCATCGGGACAGGGGGCGCCTTGGACACTGAAGCTTTCTTT. It codes for CASIGTGGALDTEAFF. The rearrangement uses TRBV10-2 and TRBJ1-1; 12 nucleotides align to TRBD1. Trimming at V came to 7 bases and at J to 3 bases, leaving 9 bases not matched to a gene. Germline V lookup: CDR1 WSHSY, CDR2 SAAADI. This CDR3 has 16 amino acids.

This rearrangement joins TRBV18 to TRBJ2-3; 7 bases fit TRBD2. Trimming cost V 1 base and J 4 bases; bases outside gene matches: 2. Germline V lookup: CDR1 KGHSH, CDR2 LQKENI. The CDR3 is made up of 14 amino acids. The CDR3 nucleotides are TGTGCCAGCTCACCACAGCTAGCGGCAGATACGCAGTATTTT. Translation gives CASSPQLAADTQYF.

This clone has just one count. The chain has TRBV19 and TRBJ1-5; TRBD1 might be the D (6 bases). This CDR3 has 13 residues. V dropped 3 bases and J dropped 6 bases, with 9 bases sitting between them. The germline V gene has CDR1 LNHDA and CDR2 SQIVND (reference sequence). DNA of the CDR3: TGTGCCAGTAGTATCCAGGGGAGTCAGCCCCAGCATTTT. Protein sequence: CASSIQGSQPQHF.

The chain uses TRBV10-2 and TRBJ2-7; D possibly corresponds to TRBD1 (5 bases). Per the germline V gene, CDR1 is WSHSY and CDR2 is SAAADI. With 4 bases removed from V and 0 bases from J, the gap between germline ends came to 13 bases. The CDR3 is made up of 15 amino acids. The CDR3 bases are TGCGCCAGCAGTGGGATTTACGACAGCTCCTACGAGCAGTACTTC. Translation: CASSGIYDSSYEQYF.

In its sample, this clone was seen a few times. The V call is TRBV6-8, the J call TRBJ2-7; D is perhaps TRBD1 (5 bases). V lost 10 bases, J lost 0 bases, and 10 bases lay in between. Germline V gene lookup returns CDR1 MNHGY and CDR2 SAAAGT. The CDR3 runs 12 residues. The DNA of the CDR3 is TGTGCCACTCGAGACAGCTCCTACGAGCAGTACTTC. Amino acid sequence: CATRDSSYEQYF.

In nucleotides, the CDR3 is TGTGCCAGCAGTTTACCCGGCGATCAGCCCCAGCATTTT. This sequence encodes CASSLPGDQPQHF. The rearrangement links TRBV28 to TRBJ1-5; no clear D. V lost 2 bases, J lost 5 bases, and 7 bases lay in between. Germline CDR1 is MDHEN and CDR2 is SYDVKM. The CDR3 length is 13 residues.

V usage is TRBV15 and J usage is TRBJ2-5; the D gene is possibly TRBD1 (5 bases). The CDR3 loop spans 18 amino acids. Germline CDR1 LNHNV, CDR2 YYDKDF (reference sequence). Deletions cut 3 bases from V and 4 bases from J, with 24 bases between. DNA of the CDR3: TGTGCCACCAGCAGTTCGACCGGCAGGGTTCTCATTGGAGAGACCCAGTACTTC. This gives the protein CATSSSTGRVLIGETQYF.

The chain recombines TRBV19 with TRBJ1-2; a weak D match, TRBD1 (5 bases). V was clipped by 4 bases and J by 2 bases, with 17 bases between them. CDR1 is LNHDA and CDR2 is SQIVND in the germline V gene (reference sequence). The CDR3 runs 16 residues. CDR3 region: CASSTQTGRLNYGYTF. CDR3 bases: TGTGCCAGTAGTACCCAAACGGGACGACTAAACTATGGCTACACCTTC. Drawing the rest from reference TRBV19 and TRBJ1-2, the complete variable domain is DGGITQSPKYLFRKEGQNVTLSCEQNLNHDAMYWYRQDPGQGLRLIYYSQIVNDFQKGDIAEGYSVSREKKESFPLTVTSAQKNPTAFYLCASSTQTGRLNYGYTFGSGTRLTVV.

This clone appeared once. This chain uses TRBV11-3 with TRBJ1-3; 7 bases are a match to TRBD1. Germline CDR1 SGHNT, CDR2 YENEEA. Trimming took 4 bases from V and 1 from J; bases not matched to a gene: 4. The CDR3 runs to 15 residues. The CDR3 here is CASSSPTGSGNTIYF. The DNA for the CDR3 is TGTGCCAGCAGCTCCCCGACAGGGTCTGGAAACACCATATATTTT.

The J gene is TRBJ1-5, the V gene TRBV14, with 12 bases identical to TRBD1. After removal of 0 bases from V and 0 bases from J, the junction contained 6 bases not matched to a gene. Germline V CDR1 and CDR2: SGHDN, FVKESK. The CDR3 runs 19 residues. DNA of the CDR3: TGTGCCAGCAGCCAAGAAACCGGGACAGGGGGCCTTAGCAATCAGCCCCAGCATTTT. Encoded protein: CASSQETGTGGLSNQPQHF. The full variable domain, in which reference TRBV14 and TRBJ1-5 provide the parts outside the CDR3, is EAGVTQFPSHSVIEKGQTVTLRCDPISGHDNLYWYRRVMGKEIKFLLHFVKESKQDESGMPNNRFLAERTGGTYSTLKVQPAELEDSGVYFCASSQETGTGGLSNQPQHFGDGTRLSIL.

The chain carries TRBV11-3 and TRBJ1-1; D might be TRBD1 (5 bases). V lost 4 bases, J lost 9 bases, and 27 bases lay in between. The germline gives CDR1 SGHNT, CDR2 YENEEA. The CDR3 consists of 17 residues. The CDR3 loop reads CASSSPPGGGELLQAFF. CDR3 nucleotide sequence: TGTGCCAGCAGCTCGCCCCCGGGAGGAGGGGAACTTCTCCAAGCTTTCTTT.

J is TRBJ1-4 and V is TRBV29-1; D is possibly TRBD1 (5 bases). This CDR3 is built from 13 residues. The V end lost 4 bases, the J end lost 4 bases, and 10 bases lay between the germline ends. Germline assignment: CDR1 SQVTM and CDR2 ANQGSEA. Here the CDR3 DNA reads TGCAGCGTTGGGCAGGGCGTTAATGAAAAACTGTTTTTT. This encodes CSVGQGVNEKLFF. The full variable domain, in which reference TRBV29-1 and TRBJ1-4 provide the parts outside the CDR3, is SAVISQKPSRDICQRGTSLTIQCQVDSQVTMMFWYRQQPGQSLTLIATANQGSEATYESGFVIDKFPISRPNLTFSTLTVSNMSPEDSSIYLCSVGQGVNEKLFFGSGTQLSVL.

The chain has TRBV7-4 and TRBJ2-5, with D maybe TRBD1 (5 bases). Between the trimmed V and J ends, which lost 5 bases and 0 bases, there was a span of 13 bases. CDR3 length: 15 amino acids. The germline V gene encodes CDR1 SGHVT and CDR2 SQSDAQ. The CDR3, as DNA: TGTGCCAGCAGCAGGCAGACAGAGTACCAAGAGACCCAGTACTTC. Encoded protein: CASSRQTEYQETQYF.

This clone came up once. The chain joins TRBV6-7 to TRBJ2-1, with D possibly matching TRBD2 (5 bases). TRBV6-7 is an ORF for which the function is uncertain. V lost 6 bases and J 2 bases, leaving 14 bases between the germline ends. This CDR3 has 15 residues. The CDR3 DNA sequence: TGTGCCAGCAGCCTCGGACTTCAAACCTACAATGAGCAGTTCTTC. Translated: CASSLGLQTYNEQFF.

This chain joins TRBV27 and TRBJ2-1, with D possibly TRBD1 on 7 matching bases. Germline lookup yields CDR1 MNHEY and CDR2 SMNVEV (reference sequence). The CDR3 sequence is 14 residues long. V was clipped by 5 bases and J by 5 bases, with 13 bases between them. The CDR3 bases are TGTGCCAGCAGTCATCCAGGGGGGAACAATGAGCAGTTCTTC. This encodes CASSHPGGNNEQFF.

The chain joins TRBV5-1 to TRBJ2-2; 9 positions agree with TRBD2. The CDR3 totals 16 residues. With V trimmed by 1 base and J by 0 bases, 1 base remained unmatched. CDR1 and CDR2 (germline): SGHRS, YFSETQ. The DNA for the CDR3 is TGCGCCAGCAGCTTGTTAGCGGGAGCGAACACCGGGGAGCTGTTTTTT. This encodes CASSLLAGANTGELFF.

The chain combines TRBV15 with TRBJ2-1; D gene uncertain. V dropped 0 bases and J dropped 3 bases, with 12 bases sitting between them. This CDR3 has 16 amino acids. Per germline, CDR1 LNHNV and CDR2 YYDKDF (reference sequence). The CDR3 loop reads CATSRDQLIGYNEQFF. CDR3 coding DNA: TGTGCCACCAGCAGAGATCAGCTAATCGGCTACAATGAGCAGTTCTTC.

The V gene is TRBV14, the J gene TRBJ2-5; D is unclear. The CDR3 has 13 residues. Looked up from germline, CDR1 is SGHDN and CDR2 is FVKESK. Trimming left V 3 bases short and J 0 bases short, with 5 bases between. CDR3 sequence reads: CASSQSHQETQYF. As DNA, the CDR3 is TGTGCCAGCAGCCAGAGCCACCAAGAGACCCAGTACTTC.

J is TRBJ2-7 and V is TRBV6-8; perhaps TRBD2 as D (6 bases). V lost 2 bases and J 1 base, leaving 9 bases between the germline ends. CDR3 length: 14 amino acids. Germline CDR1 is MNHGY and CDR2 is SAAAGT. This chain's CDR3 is CASSYGRGSYEQYF. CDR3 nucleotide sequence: TGTGCCAGCAGTTACGGGCGGGGATCCTACGAGCAGTACTTC.

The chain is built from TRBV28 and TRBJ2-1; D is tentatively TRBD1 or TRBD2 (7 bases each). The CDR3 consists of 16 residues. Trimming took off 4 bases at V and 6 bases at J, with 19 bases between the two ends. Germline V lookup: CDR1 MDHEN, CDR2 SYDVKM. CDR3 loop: CASSSFQGGDPNEQFF. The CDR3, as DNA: TGTGCCAGCAGTTCATTCCAGGGGGGGGACCCCAATGAGCAGTTCTTC.

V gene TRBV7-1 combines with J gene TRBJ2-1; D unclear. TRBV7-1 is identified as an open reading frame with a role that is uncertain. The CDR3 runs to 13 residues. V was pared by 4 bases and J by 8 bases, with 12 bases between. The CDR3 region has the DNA TGTGCCAGCAGCTTAGTACTCCGATATGAGCAGTTCTTC. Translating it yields CASSLVLRYEQFF.

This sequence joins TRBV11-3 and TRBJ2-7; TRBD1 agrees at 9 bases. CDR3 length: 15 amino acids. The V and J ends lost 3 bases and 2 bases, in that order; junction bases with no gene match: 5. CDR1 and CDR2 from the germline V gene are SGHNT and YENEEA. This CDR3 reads CASSFSWDRAYEQYF. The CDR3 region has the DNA TGTGCCAGCAGCTTCTCCTGGGACAGGGCCTACGAGCAGTACTTC.

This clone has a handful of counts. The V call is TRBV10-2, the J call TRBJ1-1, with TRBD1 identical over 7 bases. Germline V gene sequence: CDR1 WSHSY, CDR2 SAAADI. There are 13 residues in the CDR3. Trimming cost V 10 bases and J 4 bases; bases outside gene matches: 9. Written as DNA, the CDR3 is TGCGCCACGGGAGGAGGGGGCGGCACTGAAGCTTTCTTT. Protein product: CATGGGGGTEAFF.

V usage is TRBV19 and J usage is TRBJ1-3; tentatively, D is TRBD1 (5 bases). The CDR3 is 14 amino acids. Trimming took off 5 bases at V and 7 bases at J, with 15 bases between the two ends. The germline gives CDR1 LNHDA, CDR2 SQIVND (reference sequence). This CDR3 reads CASSPWGLMNTIYF. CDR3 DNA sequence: TGTGCCAGTAGTCCGTGGGGCCTTATGAACACCATATATTTT.

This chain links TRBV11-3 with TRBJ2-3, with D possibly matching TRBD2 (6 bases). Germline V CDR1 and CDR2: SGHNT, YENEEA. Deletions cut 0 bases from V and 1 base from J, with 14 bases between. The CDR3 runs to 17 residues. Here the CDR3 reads CASSLESLAIRTDTQYF. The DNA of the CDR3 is TGTGCCAGCAGCTTAGAGAGCCTAGCGATCCGCACAGATACGCAGTATTTT.

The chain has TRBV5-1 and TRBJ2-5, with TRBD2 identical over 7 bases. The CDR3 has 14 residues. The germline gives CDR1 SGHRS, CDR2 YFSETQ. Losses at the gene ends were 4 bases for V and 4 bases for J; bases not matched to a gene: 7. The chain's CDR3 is CASSGGTNGETQYF. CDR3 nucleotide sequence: TGCGCCAGCAGCGGGGGGACTAATGGAGAGACCCAGTACTTC.